This TCR beta chain was retrieved from a study of blood T cell repertoires in COVID-19. Participants came from 24 US areas, aged roughly 18 to 90 years. Germline values: CDR1 SNHLY, CDR2 FYNNEI. The J segment lost 7 bases and the V segment lost 4 bases, leaving 9 bases of the junction unmatched. The CDR3 is 15 amino acids. Data came from immunoSEQ multiplex PCR; TCRdb stores just in-frame clones and leaves some out. Here the sample spans under 500,000 clones, around 91% being singletons. This rearrangement joins TRBV2 to TRBJ1-5; TRBD1 aligns across 8 bases. Input material: PBMCs or T cells enriched from blood (not recorded which). The receptor was derived from a man between 25 and 39 years old who had recovered from COVID-19. Here the CDR3 reads CASSATGGLGQPQHF. As DNA, the CDR3 is TGTGCCAGCAGTGCTACAGGGGGTTTAGGACAGCCCCAGCATTTT.